These T cell receptor beta chains were read from a single sample in a study of blood T cells in healthy people across ages. TCRdb used MiXCR to reprocess the 5' RACE reads, holding one entry per CDR3 protein. This sample carries 1.5 million to 2 million distinct CDR3 sequences, over 25% of them seen once, and the ten largest clones take roughly 8.2%. The sample consisted of blood. The source is a young woman in good health. Both conserved end residues are part of each CDR3. D genes are given only for firm matches. Clone size is given for some rows only: seen once, a few or many times, or a class if the clone is expanded.

TRBD1	TRBV11-2	few	TRBJ1-2	CASSLDRQGAWGYTF	TGTGCCAGCAGCTTAGATCGCCAGGGGGCGTGGGGCTACACCTTC
-	TRBV10-3	many	TRBJ2-5	CAISESRPTETQYF	TGTGCCATCAGTGAGTCAAGGCCGACGGAGACCCAGTACTTC
-	TRBV6-1	-	TRBJ2-2	CASGFNTGERFF	TGTGCCAGCGGGTTTAACACCGGGGAGCGGTTTTTT
TRBD2	TRBV29-1	many	TRBJ2-1	CSVQTGSGAYNEQFF	TGCAGCGTCCAAACAGGTAGCGGGGCATACAATGAGCAGTTCTTC
-	TRBV9	-	TRBJ2-1	CASSVYGATNEQFF	TGTGCCAGCAGCGTTTACGGGGCTACCAATGAGCAGTTCTTC
-	TRBV12-3/TRBV12-4	-	TRBJ2-6	CACRISGANVLTF	TGTGCCTGCAGAATATCTGGGGCCAACGTCCTGACTTTC
TRBD1	TRBV12-3/TRBV12-4	-	TRBJ2-2	CATRTGNTGELFF	TGTGCCACCCGGACAGGGAACACCGGGGAGCTGTTTTTT
-	TRBV2	-	TRBJ2-5	CASSEGGPSGYF	TGTGCCAGCAGTGAAGGGGGCCCCTCGGGGTACTTC
TRBD2	TRBV24-1	-	TRBJ2-1	CATSDRIAGEQFF	TGTGCCACCAGTGACCGGATAGCGGGAGAGCAGTTCTTC
TRBD1	TRBV12-3/TRBV12-4	few	TRBJ1-1	CASSDRTGANTEAFF	TGTGCCAGCAGTGACCGGACAGGGGCGAACACTGAAGCTTTCTTT
-	TRBV5-6	few	TRBJ2-5	CASSRALGFSQETQYF	TGTGCCAGCAGCCGAGCTTTAGGGTTTTCCCAAGAGACCCAGTATTTC
-	TRBV15	many	TRBJ1-6	CATSRDQGPNSPLHF	TGTGCCACCAGCAGAGATCAGGGACCTAATTCACCCCTCCACTTT
TRBD2	TRBV20-1	many	TRBJ2-5	CSAYRTSGQETQYF	TGCAGTGCTTACCGGACTAGCGGCCAAGAGACCCAGTACTTC
-	TRBV24-1	few	TRBJ2-5	CATSDLSPQETQYF	TGTGCCACCAGTGATTTGAGCCCACAAGAGACCCAGTACTTC
TRBD1	TRBV4-3	many	TRBJ1-2	CASSQDRQGGYGYTF	TGCGCCAGCAGCCAAGATCGGCAGGGGGGCTATGGCTACACCTTC
-	TRBV19	many	TRBJ2-4	CASSPGRLAKNIQYF	TGTGCCAGTAGTCCGGGACGGCTCGCCAAAAACATTCAGTACTTC
TRBD1	TRBV6-6	few	TRBJ2-1	CASREGAQSSYNEQFF	TGTGCCAGCAGAGAGGGGGCGCAAAGCTCCTACAATGAGCAGTTCTTC
-	TRBV10-3	many	TRBJ2-1	CAISESVAVKEFF	TGTGCCATCAGTGAGTCCGTGGCTGTAAAAGAGTTCTTC